This entry features one T cell receptor beta chain sequence. The antigen is undetermined. The CDR3 has 15 residues. The ends were cut back, 0 bases at V and 8 bases at J, with 16 bases in the middle. The germline V gene encodes CDR1 MNHNS and CDR2 SASEGT. PCR amplification relied on 60 Vbeta primers (plus 13 Jbeta primers). Method: immunoSEQ multiplex PCR; TCRdb's copy keeps in-frame clones and lacks some. This table holds about 150,000 clones. The sample comes from a study of cytomegalovirus exposure and HLA in healthy donors. General study results and limits: A prior analysis recorded that most TCR beta V segments were productive about 87% or about 30% of the time. In a later analysis, CMV-associated beta chains were mostly HLA-associated, it appeared.

This receptor was identified in a man aged 25-45 years in good health and CMV-seronegative. This chain links TRBV6-1 with TRBJ1-2; D unresolved. The source material was PBMCs. Here the CDR3 reads CASSEAGGIENGYTF. DNA of the CDR3: TGTGCCAGCAGTGAAGCGGGAGGGATTGAAAACGGCTACACCTTC.